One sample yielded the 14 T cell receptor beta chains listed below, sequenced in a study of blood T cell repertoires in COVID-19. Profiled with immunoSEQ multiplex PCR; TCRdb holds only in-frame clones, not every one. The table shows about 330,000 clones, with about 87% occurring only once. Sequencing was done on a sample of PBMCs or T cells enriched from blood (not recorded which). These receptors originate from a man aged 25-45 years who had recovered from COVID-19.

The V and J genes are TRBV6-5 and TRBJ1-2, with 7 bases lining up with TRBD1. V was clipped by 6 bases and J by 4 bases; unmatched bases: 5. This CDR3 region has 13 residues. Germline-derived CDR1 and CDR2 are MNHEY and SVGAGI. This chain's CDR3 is CASRPTGPYGYTF. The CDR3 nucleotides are TGTGCCAGCAGACCGACAGGGCCCTATGGCTACACCTTC.

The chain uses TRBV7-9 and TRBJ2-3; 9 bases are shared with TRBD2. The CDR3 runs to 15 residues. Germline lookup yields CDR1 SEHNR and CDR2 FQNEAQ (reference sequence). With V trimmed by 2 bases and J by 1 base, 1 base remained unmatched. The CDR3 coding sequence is TGTGCCAGCAGCTTACCTAGCGGGGGCACAGATACGCAGTATTTT. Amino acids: CASSLPSGGTDTQYF.

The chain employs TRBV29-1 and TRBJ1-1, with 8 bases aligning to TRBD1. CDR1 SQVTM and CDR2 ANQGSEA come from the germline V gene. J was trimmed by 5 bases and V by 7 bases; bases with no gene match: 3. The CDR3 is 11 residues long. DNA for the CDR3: TGCAGCGCGACAGGGGTTACTGAAGCTTTCTTT. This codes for CSATGVTEAFF.

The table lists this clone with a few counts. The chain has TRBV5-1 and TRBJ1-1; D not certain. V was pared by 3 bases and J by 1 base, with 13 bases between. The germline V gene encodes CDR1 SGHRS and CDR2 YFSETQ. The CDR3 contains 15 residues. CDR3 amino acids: CASSSQEPGNTEAFF. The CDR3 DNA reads TGCGCCAGCAGCTCCCAGGAACCCGGGAACACTGAAGCTTTCTTT.

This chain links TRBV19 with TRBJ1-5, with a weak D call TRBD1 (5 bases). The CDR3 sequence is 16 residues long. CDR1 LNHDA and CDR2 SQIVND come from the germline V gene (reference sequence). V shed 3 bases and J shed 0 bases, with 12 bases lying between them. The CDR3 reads CASSIARAYSNQPQHF. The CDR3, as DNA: TGTGCCAGTAGTATCGCCAGGGCTTATAGCAATCAGCCCCAGCATTTT.

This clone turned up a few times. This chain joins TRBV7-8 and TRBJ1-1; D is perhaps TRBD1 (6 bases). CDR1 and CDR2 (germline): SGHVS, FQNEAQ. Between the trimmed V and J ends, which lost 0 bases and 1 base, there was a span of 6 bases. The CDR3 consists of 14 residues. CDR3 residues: CASSLAGANTEAFF. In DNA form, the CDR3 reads TGTGCCAGCAGCTTAGCGGGGGCGAACACTGAAGCTTTCTTT.

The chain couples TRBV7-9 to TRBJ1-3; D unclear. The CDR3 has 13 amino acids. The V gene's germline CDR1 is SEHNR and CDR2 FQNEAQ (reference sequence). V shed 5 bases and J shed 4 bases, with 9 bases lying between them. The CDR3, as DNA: TGTGCCAGCAGCCAGTCGTACGGAAACACCATATATTTT. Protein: CASSQSYGNTIYF.

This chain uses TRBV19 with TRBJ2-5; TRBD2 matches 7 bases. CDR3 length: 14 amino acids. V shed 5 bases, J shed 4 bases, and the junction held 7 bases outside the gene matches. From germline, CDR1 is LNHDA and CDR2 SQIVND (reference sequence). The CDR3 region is CASSQGLGRETQYF. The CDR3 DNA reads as TGTGCCAGTAGTCAAGGACTAGGGCGAGAGACCCAGTACTTC.

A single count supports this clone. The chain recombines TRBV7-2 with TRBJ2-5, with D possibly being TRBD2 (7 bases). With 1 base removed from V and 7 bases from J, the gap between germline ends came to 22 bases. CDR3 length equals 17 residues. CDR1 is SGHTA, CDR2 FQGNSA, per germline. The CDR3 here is CASSLEVVRRGPGTQYF. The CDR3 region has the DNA TGTGCCAGCAGCTTAGAGGTAGTGAGGCGGGGGCCCGGGACCCAGTACTTC.

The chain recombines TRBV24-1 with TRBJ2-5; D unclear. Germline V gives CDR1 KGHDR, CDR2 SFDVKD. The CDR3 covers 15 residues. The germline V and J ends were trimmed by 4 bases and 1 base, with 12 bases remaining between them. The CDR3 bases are TGTGCCACCAGTGAGGGCACGATCGGCCAAGAGACCCAGTACTTC. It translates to CATSEGTIGQETQYF.

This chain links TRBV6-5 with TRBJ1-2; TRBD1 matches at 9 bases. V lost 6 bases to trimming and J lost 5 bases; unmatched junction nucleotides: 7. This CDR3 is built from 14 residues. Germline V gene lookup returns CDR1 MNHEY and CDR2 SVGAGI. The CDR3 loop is CASRNRGRGYGYTF. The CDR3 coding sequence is TGTGCCAGCAGGAACAGGGGGCGGGGGTATGGCTACACCTTC.

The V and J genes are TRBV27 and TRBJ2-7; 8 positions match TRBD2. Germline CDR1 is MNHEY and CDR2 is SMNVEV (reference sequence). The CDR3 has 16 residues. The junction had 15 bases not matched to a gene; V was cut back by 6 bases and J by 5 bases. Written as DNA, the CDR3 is TGTGCCAGCAGCATACTCAACGGGGGGGAGGTCCACGAGCAGTACTTC. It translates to CASSILNGGEVHEQYF.

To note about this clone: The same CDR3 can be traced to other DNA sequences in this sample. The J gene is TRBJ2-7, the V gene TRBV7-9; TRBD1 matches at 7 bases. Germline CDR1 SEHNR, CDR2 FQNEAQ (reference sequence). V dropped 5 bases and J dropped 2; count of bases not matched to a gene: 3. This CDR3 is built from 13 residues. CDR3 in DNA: TGTGCCAGCAGCCTAGACAGGGCCTACGAGCAGTACTTC. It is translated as CASSLDRAYEQYF.

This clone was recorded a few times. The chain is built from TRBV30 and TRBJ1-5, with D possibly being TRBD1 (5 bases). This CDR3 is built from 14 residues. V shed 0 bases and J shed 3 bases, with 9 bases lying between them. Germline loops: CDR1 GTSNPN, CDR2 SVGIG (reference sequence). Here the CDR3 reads CAWSVGVYNQPQHF. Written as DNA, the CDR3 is TGTGCCTGGAGTGTAGGGGTCTACAATCAGCCCCAGCATTTT.